This T cell receptor (beta chain) was captured by sequencing in a study of low-dose radiotherapy and immunotherapy resistance in tumors. Time point described: before trial treatment. This clonotype was recorded many times. The CDR3 consists of 15 residues. V lost 4 bases and J lost 9; bases outside the gene matches: 7. CDR1 and CDR2 (germline): SGHRS, YFSETQ. Primers used for first-strand cDNA, a TRAV- and TRBV-specific set, covered both alpha and beta chains. TCR amplification used 20 to 25 PCR cycles, a constant-region primer and a V-primer adapter. TCRdb fed the reads into MiXCR, producing one record per CDR3 protein. The sample contains some 88,000 distinct CDR3 sequences, more than 8.5% of which appear only once.

The TCR originated in a male donor with prostate cancer. The rearrangement links TRBV5-1 to TRBJ2-5; 15 positions agree with TRBD2. The starting material was PBMCs, obtained before treatment. The CDR3: CASSRGLAGGSAQYF. The CDR3, as DNA: TGCGCCAGCAGCCGCGGACTAGCGGGAGGGTCCGCCCAGTACTTC.